This T cell receptor (beta chain) is drawn from a study of spatial heterogeneity in lung cancer. TCRdb fed the 5' RACE reads into MiXCR, producing one record per CDR3 protein. The repertoire includes some 120,000 distinct CDR3 sequences, 9% to 15% of them detected once, and approximately 17% sits in the top ten. Many counts were recorded for this clonotype. After removal of 1 base from V and 4 bases from J, the junction contained 14 bases not matched to a gene. CDR3 length: 18 residues. The time point was: blood at routine non-recurrence follow-up after resection. No cell sorting; template was whole RNA from tumor, lung tissue or PBMC.

The J gene is TRBJ2-5, the V gene TRBV12-3 or TRBV12-4; TRBD2 matches at 8 bases. The receptor comes from a male donor with early-stage non-small cell lung cancer. The sequences come from PBMCs, collected at follow-up. CDR3 coding DNA: TGTGCCAGCAGTTTAGGCCGCGGGGGGACTAGGGCACCAGAGACCCAGTACTTC. Protein product: CASSLGRGGTRAPETQYF.